A single sample is the source of the 14 T cell receptor beta chains below, sequenced in a study of Graves' ophthalmopathy and Graves' hyperthyroidism. Scientists amplified the TCR beta CDR3 regions from RNA transcripts. The library came from an HTBI-primed first-round RT-PCR and a second-round multiplex PCR. TCRdb re-called the multiplex PCR reads with MiXCR, one entry per CDR3 protein. The sample has approximately 700,000 distinct CDR3 sequences, roughly two fifths seen once. The source material was peripheral blood. These receptors came from an adult man with Graves' ophthalmopathy.

CDR3 sequence: CASTGKTEAFF. Here the CDR3 DNA reads TGTGCCAGCACGGGGAAGACTGAAGCTTTCTTT. The chain is built from TRBV6-1 and TRBJ1-1; D is uncertain. Germline V gene sequence: CDR1 MNHNS, CDR2 SASEGT. V gave up 7 bases and J gave up 5 bases, with 8 bases separating them. This CDR3 is built from 11 residues.

This clonotype showed up just a few times. The J gene is TRBJ2-7, the V gene TRBV7-8, with D perhaps given as TRBD1 or TRBD2 (6 bases each). V dropped 2 bases and J dropped 0 bases, with 14 bases sitting between them. The CDR3 runs 16 residues. Germline values: CDR1 SGHVS, CDR2 FQNEAQ. Written as DNA, the CDR3 is TGTGCCAGCAGCTTAAACTTCGGGGGCGGCTCCTACGAGCAGTACTTC. Translation gives CASSLNFGGGSYEQYF.

The chain carries TRBV6-1 and TRBJ1-6; 8 bases map to TRBD1. V lost 6 bases to trimming and J lost 7 bases; unmatched junction nucleotides: 8. There are 15 residues in the CDR3. The germline gives CDR1 MNHNS, CDR2 SASEGT. For the CDR3, the DNA is TGTGCCAGCAGAGAGCAGGGGGCCGGGAATTCACCCCTCCACTTT. Translation gives CASREQGAGNSPLHF.

This clonotype appeared many times. The chain carries TRBV10-3 and TRBJ2-7; D unclear. Germline CDR1 reads ENHRY; CDR2 reads SYGVKD. CDR3 length equals 14 residues. Trimming shortened V by 3 bases and J by 3 bases, and 12 bases separated the two germline ends. The CDR3 DNA follows: TGTGCCATCAGTGAACCCTCCGGCAGCTACGAGCAGTACTTC. The encoded protein is CAISEPSGSYEQYF.

This clonotype has a count of ten or more. This chain uses TRBV3-1 with TRBJ1-2, with D uncertain. The V end was cut by 2 bases, the J end by 8 bases, with 12 bases between. CDR3 length: 13 residues. Germline CDR1 and CDR2: LGHDT and YNNKEL (reference sequence). This CDR3 reads CASSQSKASGYTF. CDR3 DNA sequence: TGTGCCAGCAGCCAAAGTAAGGCAAGCGGCTACACCTTC.

A note on this clonotype: A clone one base away is much larger, so this may be a read error. The genes are TRBV11-2 and TRBJ1-1; D gene unclear. The CDR3 has 12 amino acids. Germline V gene data show CDR1 as SGHAT and CDR2 as FQNNGV. The germline V and J ends were trimmed by 4 bases and 8 bases, with 11 bases remaining between them. CDR3 coding DNA: TGTGCCAGCAGCTCCGGTGAGGCGGAAGCTTTCTTT. This codes for CASSSGEAEAFF.

This clonotype was found many times. The genes are TRBV9 and TRBJ1-1; D might be TRBD1 (6 bases). This CDR3 region has 14 residues. The germline CDR1 and CDR2 sequences are SGDLS and YYNGEE. Trimming shortened V by 5 bases and J by 3 bases, and 14 bases separated the two germline ends. DNA of the CDR3: TGTGCCAGCAGTGGGGACATAGGAGACACTGAAGCTTTCTTT. Translating gives CASSGDIGDTEAFF.

Remarks on this clonotype: This may be a read error, as it is one base from a much larger clone. J is TRBJ2-7 and V is TRBV7-2, with 7 positions matching TRBD2. V lost 1 base, J lost 3 bases, and 6 bases stayed unmatched. The CDR3 runs to 15 residues. CDR1 SGHTA and CDR2 FQGNSA come from the germline V gene. CDR3 loop: CASSLGSGGYYEQYF. Here the CDR3 DNA reads TGTGCCAGCAGCTTAGGGTCGGGGGGTTACTACGAGCAGTACTTC.

This clonotype appeared a single time. The J gene is TRBJ1-6, the V gene TRBV10-2; 10 bases match TRBD1. Germline V lookup: CDR1 WSHSY, CDR2 SAAADI. J gave up 6 bases and V 5 bases, and 4 bases lay outside the gene matches. This CDR3 spans 15 amino acids. The CDR3 loop is CASSTTGGSNSPLHF. The CDR3 DNA is TGCGCCAGCAGTACGACAGGGGGCTCTAATTCACCCCTCCACTTT.

This chain joins TRBV7-9 and TRBJ2-6; tentative D call: TRBD2 (5 bases). Trimming took 1 base from V and 8 from J, leaving 12 bases between them. Germline V gene data show CDR1 as SEHNR and CDR2 as FQNEAQ (reference sequence). The CDR3 covers 15 residues. The CDR3 DNA sequence: TGTGCCAGCAGCTTAGTAGGCCTCGGGACCAACGTCCTGACTTTC. Residues: CASSLVGLGTNVLTF.

V gene TRBV25-1 combines with J gene TRBJ2-7, with 10 nucleotides matching TRBD1. The length of the CDR3 is 15 residues. Germline CDR1 reads MGHDK; CDR2 reads SYGVNS. V trimming: 5 bases; J trimming: 4 bases; junction bases outside the gene matches: 8. CDR3 amino acids: CASSLYPGQGYEQYF. The CDR3 DNA reads TGTGCCAGCAGTTTATACCCGGGACAGGGGTACGAGCAGTACTTC.

Details on this clonotype: This may come from a read error, since a much larger clone is one base off. This chain connects TRBV9 to TRBJ2-7; 9 bases map to TRBD2. Germline V gives CDR1 SGDLS, CDR2 YYNGEE. The CDR3 extends over 14 amino acids. In nucleotides, the CDR3 is TGTGCCAGCAGCGCGGCTAGCGGGGCCTACGAGCGGTACTTC. Amino acids: CASSAASGAYERYF.

V is TRBV7-9 and J is TRBJ2-7; D is ambiguous. Trimming stripped 3 bases from V and 7 bases from J, with 13 bases between. From germline, CDR1 is SEHNR and CDR2 FQNEAQ (reference sequence). This CDR3 has 13 residues. As DNA, the CDR3 is TGTGCCAGCAGCTTGAACAGCCTTCGGGAGCAGTACTTC. Translating gives CASSLNSLREQYF.

At least ten counts were recorded for this clonotype. This chain joins TRBV7-9 and TRBJ1-2; D uncertain. CDR1 and CDR2 from the germline V gene are SEHNR and FQNEAQ (reference sequence). This CDR3 contains 15 residues. Trimming stripped 5 bases from V and 3 bases from J, with 16 bases between. The CDR3 DNA reads TGTGCCAGCAGCCAGGACGGGGAGGGCTACTATGGCTACACCTTC. The encoded protein is CASSQDGEGYYGYTF.